The entry below describes one T cell receptor (beta chain). This record comes from a study of tumor and adjacent non-tumor tissue in lung cancer. For the study at large: Patients comprised roughly 12 adenocarcinoma, a couple of squamous cell carcinoma and 1 small cell lung cancer.

A modified ARM-PCR protocol with three rounds of nested PCR amplified TCRbeta. Each CDR3 protein is one row after TCRdb ran MiXCR on the multiplex PCR reads. The data contain fewer than 130,000 distinct CDR3 sequences, roughly 84% of them singletons. The germline CDR1 and CDR2 sequences are MDHEN and SYDVKM. V shed 8 bases and J shed 11 bases, with 15 bases lying between them. This CDR3 spans 11 amino acids. The template was RNA from unsorted bulk tissue. This chain links TRBV28 with TRBJ1-1; D is unresolved. The sequence came from a man between 65 and 85 years old with non-small cell lung cancer. The sample consisted of lung tumor tissue. The CDR3 loop is CASWAGLEAFF. CDR3 sequence (DNA): TGTGCCAGCTGGGCTGGGCTTGAGGCTTTCTTT.